This TCR beta chain was profiled in a study of blood T cell repertoires in COVID-19. Overall study: The samples span acute and convalescent COVID-19 from the United States, Italy and Spain. PBMCs, B-cell-depleted T cells, or T cells provided the cDNA or gDNA that made up the material.

This CDR3 is 14 amino acids long. Germline CDR1 and CDR2: MDHEN and SYDVKM. V was pared by 6 bases and J by 4 bases, with 14 bases between. Original methodology: Quantification of nucleated cells was approximated via reference gene primer amplification. Assay used: immunoSEQ multiplex PCR; TCRdb lists only in-frame clones, some missing. That table gives V, J and clone size, and the DNA gave D and trimming. The sample carries some 120,000 clones, approximately 78% recorded once. This clone was counted once. Sequencing input: peripheral blood. This TCR came from a man in his 70s with acute or convalescent COVID-19. The chain links TRBV28 to TRBJ2-3, with D possibly being TRBD2 (6 bases). In DNA form, the CDR3 reads TGTGCCAGCAGCCCTGGGACTTATTCAGATACGCAGTATTTT. Amino acid sequence: CASSPGTYSDTQYF.